Listed here are 27 T cell receptor beta chains from one sample, sequenced in a study of T cell responses to AZD1222 COVID-19 vaccine. The repertoire was sequenced with immunoSEQ multiplex PCR; TCRdb's copy has only in-frame clones and lacks some. This table has fewer than 200,000 clones, 85% to 90% appearing once. Sequenced here: peripheral blood, sampled on day 0 of AZD1222 vaccination. These TCRs come from an adult in good health.

The chain has TRBV3-1 (or the pseudogene TRBV3-2) and TRBJ2-4, with 8 bases matching TRBD1. CDR3 length: 15 amino acids. Germline CDR1 reads LGHDT; CDR2 reads YNNKEL (reference sequence). V shed 5 bases and J 0 bases; nucleotides not matched to a gene: 3. The CDR3 coding sequence is TGTGCCAGCAGCAAGGGACAGGTAGCCAAAAACATTCAGTACTTC. Translating gives CASSKGQVAKNIQYF.

The CDR3 reads CASSLGTALSEQYF. In nucleotides, the CDR3 is TGTGCCAGCTCACTCGGGACAGCCCTTTCCGAGCAGTACTTC. The rearrangement links TRBV18 to TRBJ2-7, with TRBD1 identical over 7 bases. This CDR3 has 14 amino acids. Germline trimming cut 4 bases from V and 6 bases from J; bases unmatched to any gene: 9. The germline V gene has CDR1 KGHSH and CDR2 LQKENI.

This chain links TRBV5-4 with TRBJ2-5; TRBD2 aligns across 11 bases. Per the germline V gene, CDR1 is SGHNT and CDR2 is YYREEE (reference sequence). The CDR3 totals 18 residues. The junction had 16 bases not matched to a gene; V was cut back by 4 bases and J by 5 bases. This CDR3 is CASSPGRASGGLGETQYF. CDR3 in DNA: TGTGCCAGCAGCCCTGGTAGGGCTAGCGGGGGGTTGGGGGAGACCCAGTACTTC.

This chain connects TRBV16 to TRBJ2-2; 8 bases map to TRBD2. This CDR3 spans 16 amino acids. Germline values: CDR1 KGHSY, CDR2 FQNENV. The ends lost 2 bases at V and 4 bases at J; junction bases unmatched: 6. Here the CDR3 DNA reads TGTGCCAGCAGCCAAACGCCCCTAGCGGGCACCGGGGAGCTGTTTTTT. Translating it yields CASSQTPLAGTGELFF.

The sample holds one count of this clone. The V call is TRBV7-9, the J call TRBJ2-5, with 8 bases aligning to TRBD1. The V and J ends lost 8 bases and 1 base, in that order; junction bases with no gene match: 6. CDR3 length: 14 amino acids. The germline V gene has CDR1 SEHNR and CDR2 FQNEAQ (reference sequence). CDR3 nucleotides: TGTGCCAGCCTCAGGGGGCACCTCCAAGAGACCCAGTACTTC. It is translated as CASLRGHLQETQYF.

The chain uses TRBV30 and TRBJ1-1; D gene uncertain. The germline V gene has CDR1 GTSNPN and CDR2 SVGIG (reference sequence). Trimming shortened V by 1 base and J by 1 base, and 13 bases separated the two germline ends. The CDR3 is made up of 15 amino acids. This CDR3 is CAWSALSAGNTEAFF. CDR3 in DNA: TGTGCCTGGAGTGCTTTAAGTGCAGGGAACACTGAAGCTTTCTTT.

The genes are TRBV5-1 and TRBJ2-2; TRBD1 is a possible D gene (6 bases). The CDR3 totals 14 residues. V gave up 3 bases and J gave up 7 bases, with 13 bases separating them. Germline V lookup: CDR1 SGHRS, CDR2 YFSETQ. The CDR3 DNA reads as TGCGCCAGCAGCTCGCCACAGGGCCTCGGGGAGCTGTTTTTT. This translates into CASSSPQGLGELFF.

CDR3 in DNA: TGCAGCGTTGAATTAGCGGAGAACACAGATACGCAGTATTTT. As protein: CSVELAENTDTQYF. The chain employs TRBV29-1 and TRBJ2-3, with a tentative D call TRBD2 (6 bases). Trimming cost V 2 bases and J 2 bases, with 11 bases left between them. CDR3 length: 14 residues. Germline assignment: CDR1 SQVTM and CDR2 ANQGSEA.

J is TRBJ2-5 and V is TRBV7-6; 9 bases agree with TRBD2. This CDR3 spans 16 amino acids. With V trimmed by 5 bases and J by 7 bases, 14 bases remained unmatched. The germline CDR1 and CDR2 sequences are SGHVS and FNYEAQ. In DNA, the CDR3 is TGTGCCAGCAGCCTAGGGACTAGCTCAAGCCCTGGGACCCAGTACTTC. It yields the protein CASSLGTSSSPGTQYF.

The gene calls are TRBV3-1 (or the pseudogene TRBV3-2) and TRBJ1-4; 7 bases line up with TRBD1. The V and J ends lost 3 bases and 8 bases, in that order; junction bases with no gene match: 3. The CDR3 has 13 residues. Germline V gene sequence: CDR1 LGHDT, CDR2 YNNKEL (reference sequence). The CDR3: CASSHSDREKLFF. The CDR3 region has the DNA TGTGCCAGCAGCCACTCGGACAGGGAAAAACTGTTTTTT.

V and J are TRBV7-9 and TRBJ2-7; TRBD1 agrees at 7 bases. V gave up 3 bases and J gave up 7 bases; unmatched junction bases: 6. CDR3 size: 13 residues. Looked up from germline, CDR1 is SEHNR and CDR2 is FQNEAQ (reference sequence). CDR3: CASSFPTGSEQYF. In DNA, the CDR3 is TGTGCCAGCAGCTTCCCGACAGGGAGTGAGCAGTACTTC.

The rearrangement links TRBV4-2 to TRBJ1-5, with D possibly TRBD1 on 6 matching bases. The V end lost 0 bases, the J end lost 2 bases, and 8 bases lay between the germline ends. The germline V gene has CDR1 LGHNA and CDR2 YNFKEQ. The CDR3 totals 15 residues. The CDR3 here is CASSQEQGGNQPQHF. DNA of the CDR3: TGTGCCAGCAGCCAAGAACAGGGAGGCAATCAGCCCCAGCATTTT.

CDR3 DNA: TGTGCCAGCTCTCAGGGCAGCTATAATGAAAAACTGTTTTTT. Protein: CASSQGSYNEKLFF. The rearrangement joins TRBV3-1 (or the pseudogene TRBV3-2) to TRBJ1-4; tentative D call: TRBD1 (5 bases). The CDR3 is 14 residues long. CDR1 and CDR2 (germline): LGHDT, YNNKEL (reference sequence). The V end lost 8 bases, the J end lost 4 bases, and 14 bases lay between the germline ends.

The chain carries TRBV7-6 and TRBJ1-4; 10 positions agree with TRBD1. The CDR3 covers 16 residues. The V segment lost 2 bases and the J segment 7 bases; nucleotides outside the gene matches: 7. Germline-derived CDR1 and CDR2 are SGHVS and FNYEAQ. The CDR3 sequence: CASSLRGQGTFEKLFF. Written as DNA, the CDR3 is TGTGCCAGCAGCTTACGGGGACAGGGGACGTTTGAAAAACTGTTTTTT.

J is TRBJ1-2 and V is TRBV2; possibly TRBD1 for D (5 bases). This CDR3 is 13 amino acids long. From germline, CDR1 is SNHLY and CDR2 FYNNEI. V shed 5 bases and J shed 7 bases, with 14 bases lying between them. CDR3 in DNA: TGTGCCAGCAGTTACCGGGGCGAGGGTGGCTACACCTTC. Its translation is CASSYRGEGGYTF.

The chain carries TRBV7-9 and TRBJ2-6; D unresolved. The CDR3 is 15 residues long. V was pared by 1 base and J by 1 base, with 5 bases between. CDR1 is SEHNR, CDR2 FQNEAQ, per germline (reference sequence). The CDR3 DNA follows: TGTGCCAGCAGCTTAGAGCCATCTGGGGCCAACGTCCTGACTTTC. It translates to CASSLEPSGANVLTF.

The CDR3 reads CATSDPGLAGFDEQFF. The DNA for the CDR3 is TGTGCCACCAGTGACCCGGGACTAGCGGGATTTGATGAGCAGTTCTTC. The rearrangement joins TRBV24-1 to TRBJ2-1, with 13 bases fitting TRBD2. Germline V gene data show CDR1 as KGHDR and CDR2 as SFDVKD. J lost 8 bases, V lost 4 bases, and 7 bases had no gene match. This CDR3 spans 16 amino acids.

The CDR3 spells CASSQDLGDKVAYYGYTF. For the CDR3, the DNA is TGCGCCAGCAGCCAAGATCTTGGGGACAAAGTCGCCTACTATGGCTACACCTTC. The gene calls are TRBV4-3 and TRBJ1-2; possibly TRBD1 for D (6 bases). The CDR3 loop spans 18 amino acids. The V gene lost 0 bases and the J gene lost 3 bases, with 20 bases spanning the gap. The germline V gene has CDR1 LGHNA and CDR2 YSLEER.

V usage is TRBV5-1 and J usage is TRBJ2-3; possible D gene TRBD1, 6 bases. V shed 5 bases and J shed 6 bases, with 19 bases lying between them. This CDR3 is built from 15 residues. Germline CDR1 and CDR2: SGHRS and YFSETQ. The CDR3 bases are TGCGCCAGCAGATACAGGGTTCAGTCCGCTGATACGCAGTATTTT. Its protein is CASRYRVQSADTQYF.

The V gene is TRBV7-2, the J gene TRBJ1-2, with D perhaps matching TRBD1 (5 bases). Trimming left V 6 bases short and J 4 bases short, with 15 bases between. Germline V gives CDR1 SGHTA, CDR2 FQGNSA. CDR3 length: 14 residues. The CDR3 loop is CASRPDSPRYGYTF. As DNA, the CDR3 is TGTGCCAGCAGACCAGACAGCCCCCGCTATGGCTACACCTTC.

This clone has just a few counts. This chain joins TRBV11-2 and TRBJ1-5; D not certain. Trimming cost V 4 bases and J 4 bases, with 8 bases left between them. The V gene's germline CDR1 is SGHAT and CDR2 FQNNGV. The CDR3 is made up of 13 amino acids. CDR3 nucleotide sequence: TGTGCCAGCAGCTCACAGAATAATCAGCCCCAGCATTTT. Encoded protein: CASSSQNNQPQHF.

The genes are TRBV30 and TRBJ2-2, with 14 bases that match TRBD2. This CDR3 has 17 residues. The trim removed 5 bases at V and 6 bases at J, leaving 11 bases unmatched. Germline values: CDR1 GTSNPN, CDR2 SVGIG (reference sequence). CDR3 bases: TGTGCCTGGGCGATTGGGACTAGCGGGAGAGAAGCCGGGGAGCTGTTTTTT. Its translation: CAWAIGTSGREAGELFF.

The chain employs TRBV5-1 and TRBJ2-1; D gene uncertain. The CDR3 is 14 amino acids. Germline CDR1 and CDR2: SGHRS and YFSETQ. V gave up 1 base and J gave up 10 bases, with 15 bases separating them. CDR3 in amino acids: CASSLNVGEFEQFF. Written as DNA, the CDR3 is TGCGCCAGCAGCTTGAACGTTGGAGAGTTCGAGCAGTTCTTC.

V and J are TRBV19 and TRBJ1-1; weak D call: TRBD1 (6 bases). CDR3 length: 14 residues. CDR1 and CDR2 from the germline V gene are LNHDA and SQIVND (reference sequence). V lost 8 bases to trimming and J lost 4 bases, with 17 bases between them. The CDR3 reads CASGQGGWGTEAFF. The CDR3 nucleotides read TGTGCCAGTGGTCAAGGGGGGTGGGGCACTGAAGCTTTCTTT.

The chain has TRBV7-9 and TRBJ2-7; 10 bases are shared with TRBD2. Germline trimming cut 4 bases from V and 5 bases from J; bases unmatched to any gene: 5. Germline V lookup: CDR1 SEHNR, CDR2 FQNEAQ (reference sequence). This CDR3 region has 14 residues. This CDR3 reads CASSYSGRSHEQYF. The CDR3 coding sequence is TGTGCCAGCAGCTATAGCGGGAGGTCCCACGAGCAGTACTTC.

The table lists this clone with a count of one. The chain has TRBV18 and TRBJ1-2, with D possibly being TRBD1 (6 bases). The CDR3 runs 14 residues. Germline V CDR1 and CDR2: KGHSH, LQKENI. Between the trimmed V and J ends, which lost 3 bases and 9 bases, there was a span of 17 bases. This CDR3 is CASSPEGGLSSYTF. The DNA of the CDR3 is TGTGCCAGCTCACCGGAAGGGGGTTTATCGAGCTACACCTTC.

The chain combines TRBV20-1 with TRBJ2-2, with TRBD1 matching over 7 bases. Germline assignment: CDR1 DFQATT and CDR2 SNEGSKA (reference sequence). This CDR3 is 14 amino acids long. V shed 3 bases and J 4 bases; nucleotides not matched to a gene: 5. The chain's CDR3 is CSASRRGSTGELFF. The CDR3 DNA reads TGCAGTGCTAGTCGCAGGGGGAGCACCGGGGAGCTGTTTTTT.